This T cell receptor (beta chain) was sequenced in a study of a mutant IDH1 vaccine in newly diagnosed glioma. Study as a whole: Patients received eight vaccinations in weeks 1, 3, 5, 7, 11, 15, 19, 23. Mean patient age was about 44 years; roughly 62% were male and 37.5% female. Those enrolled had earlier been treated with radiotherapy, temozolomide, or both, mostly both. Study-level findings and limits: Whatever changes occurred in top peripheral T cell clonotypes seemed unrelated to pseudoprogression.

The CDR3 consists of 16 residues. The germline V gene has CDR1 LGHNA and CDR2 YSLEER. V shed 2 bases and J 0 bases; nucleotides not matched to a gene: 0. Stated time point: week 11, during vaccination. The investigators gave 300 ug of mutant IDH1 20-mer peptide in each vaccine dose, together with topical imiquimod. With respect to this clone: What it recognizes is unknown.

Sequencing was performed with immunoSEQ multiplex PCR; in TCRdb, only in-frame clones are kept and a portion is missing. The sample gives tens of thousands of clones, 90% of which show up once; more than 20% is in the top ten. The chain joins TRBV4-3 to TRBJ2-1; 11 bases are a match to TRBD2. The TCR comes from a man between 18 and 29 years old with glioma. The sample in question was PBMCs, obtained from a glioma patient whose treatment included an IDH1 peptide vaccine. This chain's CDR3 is CASSQLAGGSYNEQFF. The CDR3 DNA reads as TGCGCCAGCAGCCAACTAGCGGGAGGCTCCTACAATGAGCAGTTCTTC.